The 27 T cell receptor beta chains below were found in one sample sequenced in a study of blood T cells in healthy people across ages. A J-beta primer mix and a sample-barcoded 5' primer were used in a second PCR of about 7 to 12 cycles. TCRdb re-analysed the 5' RACE reads in MiXCR, keeping a single row per CDR3 protein. The top ten clones hold about 23% of a sample with fewer than 2,000,000 distinct CDR3 sequences, about two fifths of them seen once. The sample was blood. These receptors all come from a human donor in good health.

CDR3 amino acids: CSARVREKFNNEQFF. As DNA, the CDR3 is TGCAGTGCTAGAGTACGGGAAAAATTTAACAATGAGCAGTTCTTC. V usage is TRBV20-1 and J usage is TRBJ2-1; TRBD2 is a possible D gene (5 bases). Trimming took 1 base from V and 5 from J, leaving 15 bases between them. The CDR3 spans 15 residues. CDR1 is DFQATT, CDR2 SNEGSKA, per germline (reference sequence).

This clonotype has just a few counts. An end of the junction does not agree with germline; a read error may underlie this. The chain joins TRBV6-6 to TRBJ2-5; D perhaps matches TRBD2 (6 bases). Germline V gene data show CDR1 as MNHNY and CDR2 as SVGAGI (reference sequence). The CDR3 runs to 15 residues. The CDR3 spells CAGRPGTGVEETQYF. As DNA, the CDR3 is TGTGCCGGCAGACCCGGGACGGGGGTAGAAGAGACCCAGTACTTC.

V gene TRBV7-9 combines with J gene TRBJ1-2, with TRBD1 as a possible D gene (5 bases). Between the trimmed V and J ends, which lost 0 bases and 5 bases, there was a span of 16 bases. The CDR3 has 16 residues. Germline CDR1 reads SEHNR; CDR2 reads FQNEAQ (reference sequence). The CDR3 spells CASSLAQMRDFYGYTF. In DNA, the CDR3 is TGTGCCAGCAGCTTAGCGCAGATGAGGGACTTTTATGGCTACACCTTC.

Concerning this clonotype itself: The junction differs from germline at one of its ends, possibly a read error. The gene calls are TRBV7-7 and TRBJ2-5; D may be TRBD1 (6 bases). The CDR3 sequence is 15 residues long. Germline V gene data show CDR1 as SSHAT and CDR2 as FNYEAQ (reference sequence). The CDR3 sequence is CASSSRFEGEETQYF. CDR3 sequence (DNA): TGTGCTAGCAGCTCCCGGTTCGAGGGGGAAGAGACCCAGTACTTC.

The V and J genes are TRBV6-6 and TRBJ1-6; possible D gene TRBD1, 6 bases. Trimming removed 1 base from V and 6 bases from J, with 10 bases in between. CDR1 is MNHNY, CDR2 SVGAGI, per germline (reference sequence). This CDR3 is 15 amino acids long. This CDR3 reads CASSYYSDSNSPLHF. CDR3 bases: TGTGCCAGCAGTTACTACTCGGACAGTAATTCACCCCTCCACTTT.

The chain links TRBV7-8 to TRBJ2-3, with a weak D call TRBD1 (5 bases). Germline CDR1 SGHVS, CDR2 FQNEAQ. The CDR3 runs 16 residues. Trimming pared 3 bases from V and 1 base from J, leaving 14 bases between. CDR3 DNA: TGTGCCAGCAGCTTCCGCGGACACCTTGGCACAGATACGCAGTATTTT. Amino acids: CASSFRGHLGTDTQYF.

This clonotype occurred a few times. The J gene is TRBJ1-1, the V gene TRBV12-3 or TRBV12-4; no firm D call. The V end lost 3 bases, the J end lost 6 bases, and 14 bases lay between the germline ends. This CDR3 comprises 14 residues. CDR3 DNA sequence: TGTGCCAGCAGTTTTGAGGGCAAAGGAGCTGAAGCTTTCTTT. The encoded protein is CASSFEGKGAEAFF.

This clonotype showed up just a few times. The rearrangement uses TRBV12-3 or TRBV12-4 and TRBJ1-1, with D perhaps TRBD1 (5 bases). V was trimmed by 3 bases and J by 4 bases, leaving 12 bases between them. The CDR3 runs to 14 residues. CDR3: CASSFQLGVTEAFF. The DNA for the CDR3 is TGTGCCAGCAGTTTTCAGCTGGGGGTCACTGAAGCTTTCTTT.

The chain recombines TRBV11-2 with TRBJ2-1; TRBD1 is a possible D gene (5 bases). V lost 1 base and J 6 bases, leaving 10 bases between the germline ends. Germline CDR1 reads SGHAT; CDR2 reads FQNNGV. This CDR3 has 14 residues. CDR3 nucleotide sequence: TGTGCCAGCAGCTTAGTAGACAGCTTCAATGAGCAGTTCTTC. Amino acids: CASSLVDSFNEQFF.

The chain combines TRBV3-1 with TRBJ1-5; a weak D match, TRBD1 (5 bases). The CDR3 has 16 amino acids. Germline CDR1 reads LGHDT; CDR2 reads YNNKEL (reference sequence). Trimming pared 1 base from V and 6 bases from J, leaving 16 bases between. CDR3 region: CASSQGDVDRVQPQHF. The CDR3, as DNA: TGTGCCAGCAGCCAAGGGGACGTGGATAGGGTTCAGCCCCAGCATTTT.

The rearrangement joins TRBV12-3 or TRBV12-4 to TRBJ1-1; D is unclear. The V end was cut by 3 bases, the J end by 7 bases, with 12 bases between. This CDR3 is built from 13 residues. CDR3 residues: CASSLYIKGEAFF. The CDR3 DNA sequence: TGTGCCAGCAGTTTGTACATCAAGGGTGAAGCTTTCTTT.

The J gene is TRBJ2-1, the V gene TRBV6-1; TRBD1 matches at 9 bases. Germline V gene data show CDR1 as MNHNS and CDR2 as SASEGT. This CDR3 has 13 amino acids. Losses at the gene ends were 6 bases for V and 10 bases for J; bases not matched to a gene: 7. In DNA, the CDR3 is TGTGCCAGCAGCCACAGGGGGCCCTACGAGCAGTTCTTC. Amino acid sequence: CASSHRGPYEQFF.

This clonotype has a single count. The gene calls are TRBV20-1 and TRBJ2-7, with 14 bases that match TRBD2. The DNA end favors TRBJ2-5, so the J call may be wrong. CDR1 DFQATT and CDR2 SNEGSKA come from the germline V gene (reference sequence). The CDR3 is made up of 16 amino acids. CDR3 DNA sequence: TGCAGTGCTATGACGGGGACTAGCGGGGGCCGCGGGACCCAGTACTTC. Protein: CSAMTGTSGGRGTQYF.

The rearrangement links TRBV7-2 to TRBJ2-7; D assignment may be TRBD1 or TRBD2 (5 bases each). This CDR3 is built from 14 residues. Germline-derived CDR1 and CDR2 are SGHTA and FQGNSA. V was cut by 1 base and J by 6 bases, with 13 bases left in between. As DNA, the CDR3 is TGTGCCAGCAGCTTAGGATACGGGGCGGTCGAGCAGTACTTC. Encoded protein: CASSLGYGAVEQYF. Combining the CDR3 with reference TRBV7-2 and TRBJ2-7 gives the whole variable domain GAGVSQSPSNKVTEKGKDVELRCDPISGHTALYWYRQSLGQGLEFLIYFQGNSAPDKSGLPSDRFSAERTGGSVSTLTIQRTQQEDSAVYLCASSLGYGAVEQYFGPGTRLTVT.

The gene calls are TRBV15 and TRBJ2-5; D not certain. Germline V gene data show CDR1 as LNHNV and CDR2 as YYDKDF (reference sequence). Trimming removed 0 bases from V and 2 bases from J, with 10 bases in between. The CDR3 spans 15 residues. The CDR3 spells CATSRDVQEQETQYF. DNA for the CDR3: TGTGCCACCAGCAGAGATGTCCAGGAGCAAGAGACCCAGTACTTC.

The CDR3 nucleotides are TGTGCCAGCAGCCGGCCGGGATTAGCACAGCAGTACTTC. This codes for CASSRPGLAQQYF. The chain links TRBV7-2 to TRBJ2-7, with D tentatively TRBD2 (5 bases). The CDR3 consists of 13 residues. Trimming took off 5 bases at V and 8 bases at J, with 16 bases between the two ends. The V gene's germline CDR1 is SGHTA and CDR2 FQGNSA. Full variable domain (outside the CDR3, taken from reference TRBV7-2 and TRBJ2-7): GAGVSQSPSNKVTEKGKDVELRCDPISGHTALYWYRQSLGQGLEFLIYFQGNSAPDKSGLPSDRFSAERTGGSVSTLTIQRTQQEDSAVYLCASSRPGLAQQYFGPGTRLTVT.

Only a few counts were recorded for this clonotype. The chain recombines TRBV6-5 with TRBJ2-7; no firm D call. The CDR3 consists of 11 residues. The V end lost 8 bases, the J end lost 3 bases, and 8 bases lay between the germline ends. The germline CDR1 and CDR2 sequences are MNHEY and SVGAGI. This CDR3 is CASGSIYEQYF. The CDR3 DNA reads as TGTGCCAGCGGTTCTATCTACGAGCAGTACTTC.

J is TRBJ2-1 and V is TRBV5-4; possibly TRBD2 for D (6 bases). Trimming cost V 0 bases and J 4 bases, with 14 bases left between them. The V gene's germline CDR1 is SGHNT and CDR2 YYREEE (reference sequence). The CDR3 is 16 amino acids. CDR3 amino acids: CASSLGWRDSYNEQFF. The CDR3 nucleotides read TGTGCCAGCAGCTTGGGTTGGAGGGATTCATACAATGAGCAGTTCTTC.

A single count supports this clonotype. The chain uses TRBV19 and TRBJ1-5; 12 bases match TRBD1. The CDR3 is made up of 16 amino acids. The J segment lost 2 bases and the V segment lost 8 bases, leaving 7 bases of the junction unmatched. The V gene's germline CDR1 is LNHDA and CDR2 SQIVND (reference sequence). This CDR3 is CASWDRGRFGNQPQHF. In DNA form, the CDR3 reads TGTGCCAGTTGGGACAGGGGGCGGTTTGGCAATCAGCCCCAGCATTTT.

V and J are TRBV28 and TRBJ2-4; a weak D match, TRBD1 (6 bases). The J call may be wrong; the DNA end is better matched by TRBJ2-7. This CDR3 contains 17 residues. Germline V CDR1 and CDR2: MDHEN, SYDVKM. CDR3 in amino acids: CASGGIQKGQTTYEQYF. The CDR3 bases are TGTGCCAGCGGTGGGATACAAAAAGGACAGACCACCTACGAGCAGTACTTC.

This clonotype appeared a single time. A much larger clone differs from this one at a single base, so this may be a read error. V is TRBV20-1 and J is TRBJ2-3; TRBD1 might be the D (6 bases). The germline V gene encodes CDR1 DFQATT and CDR2 SNEGSKA (reference sequence). The CDR3 length is 15 residues. CDR3 protein: CSAPRRDTSTDAQYF. The CDR3 DNA reads as TGCAGTGCTCCTAGACGGGACACCAGCACAGATGCGCAGTATTTT.

V gene TRBV12-3 or TRBV12-4 combines with J gene TRBJ1-1, with TRBD1 as a possible D gene (5 bases). V dropped 1 base and J dropped 7 bases, with 13 bases sitting between them. The CDR3 length is 14 residues. The CDR3 DNA reads TGTGCCAGCAGTTTAGGGACGGGGACTTTTGAAGCTTTCTTT. Its translation is CASSLGTGTFEAFF.

This clonotype was seen only a few times. This sequence joins TRBV7-9 and TRBJ2-3; 8 bases align to TRBD2. The J segment lost 5 bases and the V segment lost 1 base, leaving 8 bases of the junction unmatched. CDR3 length: 16 residues. Germline-derived CDR1 and CDR2 are SEHNR and FQNEAQ (reference sequence). CDR3 in amino acids: CASSLGASGGRDTQYF. In DNA, the CDR3 is TGTGCCAGCAGCTTAGGGGCGAGCGGGGGAAGAGATACGCAGTATTTT.

CDR3 bases: TGCAGTGCTCGCGATCCTACCACAGATACGCAGTATTTT. Translation gives CSARDPTTDTQYF. The chain recombines TRBV20-1 with TRBJ2-3; D is uncertain. Germline V CDR1 and CDR2: DFQATT, SNEGSKA (reference sequence). CDR3 length: 13 amino acids. Between the trimmed V and J ends, which lost 5 bases and 2 bases, there was a span of 11 bases.

V and J are TRBV7-2 and TRBJ2-5; 7 nucleotides agree with TRBD2. Trimming at V came to 7 bases and at J to 4 bases, leaving 6 bases not matched to a gene. The length of the CDR3 is 13 residues. From germline, CDR1 is SGHTA and CDR2 FQGNSA. CDR3 in DNA: TGTGCCAGCACCCCGGGGGGTGGAGAGACCCAGTACTTC. Protein: CASTPGGGETQYF.

Regarding this clonotype: Since a much larger clone is just one base distant, this may be a read error. The genes are TRBV6-5 and TRBJ1-2, with D unclear. The CDR3 runs 13 residues. Trimming pared 6 bases from V and 1 base from J, leaving 9 bases between. Germline V gene lookup returns CDR1 MNHEY and CDR2 SVGAGI. CDR3 bases: TGTGCCAGCAGCTGGGGATTTAACTATGGCTACACCTTC. Residues: CASSWGFNYGYTF.

This clonotype has a handful of counts. The germline gene is not matched at one end of the junction; a read error may be the cause. The chain carries TRBV27 and TRBJ1-5; D is perhaps TRBD1 (6 bases). In germline, CDR1 is MNHEY, CDR2 SMNVEV (reference sequence). The CDR3 spans 15 residues. The CDR3 nucleotides are TGTGCCAGCAGTTTCGGGGGGGCTAGCCATCAGCCCCAGCATTTT. It specifies CASSFGGASHQPQHF.